These T cell receptor beta chains were read from a single sample in a study of T cell repertoires in cytomegalovirus infection. These receptors' antigens are unknown. A single record per CDR3 protein comes from TCRdb applying MiXCR to the reads. The sample shows about 500,000 distinct CDR3 sequences, more than 30% of them seen only once. The sequencing here drew on cultured PBMCs, taken from culture after CMV antigen stimulation. These receptors came from a human donor in good health (CMV status not recorded). Some clones in this sample may be carry-over from other donors' samples. CDR3s include the opening cysteine and the closing phenylalanine or tryptophan. The D gene is left open where the match is weak. Only some rows state a clone size, as once, few, many or a class for expanded clones.

D,J,V,size,DNA,CDR3
-,TRBJ2-1,TRBV28,once,TGTGCCAGCAGTTGGGGCGGGCTCTATGAGCAGTTCTTC,CASSWGGLYEQFF
-,TRBJ1-5,TRBV7-9,few,TGTGCCAGCAGCTTAGGAGCAGGGGCCAGCAATCAGCCCCAGCATTTT,CASSLGAGASNQPQHF
-,TRBJ2-1,TRBV7-2,-,TGTGCCAGCAGCTTAACGGGTCAGAACAATGAGCAGTTCTTC,CASSLTGQNNEQFF
TRBD2,TRBJ2-1,TRBV2,-,TGTGCCTCAGGGAGCGGGAGAGGATTTGAGCAGTTCTTC,CASGSGRGFEQFF
-,TRBJ2-3,TRBV19,-,TGTGCCAGTACCGAGGGACTGTTAAATACGCAGTATTTT,CASTEGLLNTQYF
-,TRBJ2-3,TRBV7-2,-,TGTGCCAGCAGCAAGGGGACAGATACGCAGTATTTT,CASSKGTDTQYF
-,TRBJ1-2,TRBV12-3/TRBV12-4,-,TGTGCCAGCAGTTTATGGGGCGTTAACTATGGCTACACCTTC,CASSLWGVNYGYTF
-,TRBJ2-7,TRBV6-1,few,TGTGCCAGCAGGGAGGGGCCCCGAGTTTCCTTC,CASREGPRVSF
TRBD2,TRBJ2-6,TRBV7-9,-,TGTGCCAGCAGCGGCCGGGGGGCTGGGGCCAACGTCCTGACTTTC,CASSGRGAGANVLTF
TRBD1,TRBJ2-7,TRBV28,few,TGTGCCAGCAGTTCCCACAGGGGCTCCGTGCCCTACGAGCAGTACTTC,CASSSHRGSVPYEQYF
-,TRBJ2-1,TRBV3-1,-,TGTGCCAGCAGCCAAGGGGGGGGCGGAACTTTCTACAATGAGCAGTTCTTC,CASSQGGGGTFYNEQFF
TRBD2,TRBJ2-1,TRBV6-8,-,TGTGCCAGCAGGGGGACTAGCGTTGGTAAGCAGTTCTTC,CASRGTSVGKQFF
TRBD2,TRBJ2-7,TRBV4-1,-,TGTGCCAGCAGCCAAGATTTTAGCGGGGTTTACGAGCAGTACTTC,CASSQDFSGVYEQYF
-,TRBJ2-5,TRBV12-3/TRBV12-4,-,TGTGCCAGCAGCCCTACAGGACCGGGGACCCAGTACTTC,CASSPTGPGTQYF
TRBD1,TRBJ1-2,TRBV20-1,-,TGCAGTGCTACCCTGACAGGGGGAACCTATGGCTACACCTTC,CSATLTGGTYGYTF
-,TRBJ2-5,TRBV18,-,TGTGCCAGCTCACCATCGGGTTTTGAGGAGACCCAGTACTTC,CASSPSGFEETQYF
-,TRBJ2-2,TRBV5-5,-,TGTGCCAGCAGCTTGGCCATAGCAGGGGAGCTGTTTTTT,CASSLAIAGELFF
TRBD1,TRBJ1-4,TRBV29-1,-,TGCAGCGTTTCCGGGACAGACAATGAAAAACTGTTTTTT,CSVSGTDNEKLFF
TRBD2,TRBJ2-5,TRBV10-3,-,TGTGCCATTTCCCAACTAGCGGGAGCGCAAGGGGAGACCCAGTACTTC,CAISQLAGAQGETQYF
TRBD1,TRBJ2-4,TRBV12-3/TRBV12-4,few,TGTGCCAGCAGTTGGACAGGCGTAGCCAAAAACATTCAGTACTTC,CASSWTGVAKNIQYF
TRBD2,TRBJ2-3,TRBV5-1,-,TGCGCCAGCAGCATCGGACTAGCCCAGATGGATACGCAGTATTTT,CASSIGLAQMDTQYF
-,TRBJ1-2,TRBV27,few,TGTGCCAGCAGTTTATTAGGGCCAGGTCCACGGTATGGCTACACCTTC,CASSLLGPGPRYGYTF
-,TRBJ2-7,TRBV15,-,TGTGCCACCAGCAGAGATCATCAGGGGATCTACGAGCAGTACTTC,CATSRDHQGIYEQYF
-,TRBJ2-7,TRBV28,-,TGTGCCAGCAGTTTTTCGGTTACCTACGAGCAGTACTTC,CASSFSVTYEQYF
TRBD2,TRBJ2-7,TRBV7-2,many,TGTGCCAGCAGCTTAGTGGCTAGCGGGAACTACGAGCAGTACTTC,CASSLVASGNYEQYF
-,TRBJ2-7,TRBV7-2,-,TGTGCCAGCAGCTGGGGTTGGGGGCGCACCTACGAGCAGTACTTC,CASSWGWGRTYEQYF
-,TRBJ2-7,TRBV15,-,TGTGCCACCAGCAGAGAAGGGACGGGTCTTCCCTACGAGCAGTACTTC,CATSREGTGLPYEQYF
-,TRBJ2-1,TRBV5-1,-,TGCGCCAGCAGCTGGGACATCTACAATGAGCAGTTCTTC,CASSWDIYNEQFF
TRBD2,TRBJ2-7,TRBV6-2/TRBV6-3,few,TGTGCCAGCAGTTATCCCCCGTTTGGACTAGCGGGCTACGAGCAGTACTTC,CASSYPPFGLAGYEQYF
TRBD2,TRBJ2-2,TRBV7-4,-,TGTGCCATCCGGCCAGCGGGAGGGACCGGGGAGCTGTTTTTT,CAIRPAGGTGELFF
-,TRBJ2-2,TRBV11-3,-,TGTGCCAGCAGCCAGTGGGACGAGGGCACCGGGGAGCTGTTTTTT,CASSQWDEGTGELFF
TRBD2,TRBJ2-5,TRBV5-4,-,TGTGCCAGCAGCTTGGCCGGTAGCGGGAGATCTGCCCAGTACTTC,CASSLAGSGRSAQYF
-,TRBJ1-4,TRBV2,-,TGTGCCAGCAGTTACAGCCACAGCGGGGAAAAACTGTTTTTT,CASSYSHSGEKLFF
TRBD2,TRBJ2-3,TRBV25-1,-,TGTGCCAGCAGTGGCCCGTCTAGCGGGAGGGCCGGCGCAGATACGCAGTATTTT,CASSGPSSGRAGADTQYF
TRBD2,TRBJ2-3,TRBV7-2,few,TGTGCCAGCAGCTCCCCCGGACTAGCGGGAGGGCCAATAGATACGCAGTATTTT,CASSSPGLAGGPIDTQYF
-,TRBJ2-2,TRBV27,-,TGTGCCAGCAGTTCCTTCGGGGGACACTCGATAACCGGGGAGCTGTTTTTT,CASSSFGGHSITGELFF
TRBD1,TRBJ2-5,TRBV6-5,few,TGTGCCAGCAGTTTGAGATATAAAAGGACAGGAGAGCAAGAGACCCAGTACTTC,CASSLRYKRTGEQETQYF